This T cell receptor (beta chain) was documented in a study of T cells in tuberculosis (dated by TCRdb to 2017 to 2018). The study in broad terms: To characterize T cells specific for the mycobacterial lipid antigen glucose monomycolate (GMM), the study used CD1B tetramers together with high-throughput TCR immunosequencing. A South African clinical cohort compared IGRA-negative adolescents, IGRA-positive adolescents with latent tuberculosis and adults with active tuberculosis, ten per group. What the study reported, not specific to this receptor: The smaller NN-distances were partly driven by shorter CDR3-alpha lengths in active tuberculosis patients, and the difference for TCR-beta did not reach statistical significance. Compared with IGRA-negative controls, TCR-alpha repertoires from active tuberculosis had smaller mean NN-distances to GMM-specific TCRs, which suggests clonal expansion of these TCRs. Clinical samples were selected based on which cryopreserved specimens were available, and the active tuberculosis cases were adults whereas the controls were adolescents. A classifier using the diverse GMM-specific repertoire reached approximately 90% accuracy (AUROC roughly 0.9), compared with around 70% accuracy using GEM motif frequencies.

This clone was recorded once. Its recognized antigen is unknown. Base qualities are not at hand, and no much larger clone is one base apart. The CDR3 spans 17 residues, from the cysteine through the phenylalanine. Of the read, only the CDR3 DNA is kept; its 51 bases are in frame from base 1. Based on the germline V gene (reference sequence), the CDR1 and CDR2 sequences are WNHNN and SYGVQD. The trim is 2 bases for V and 0 bases for J, with a gap of 14 bases between the germline ends. TCR libraries were generated with the immunoSEQ multiplex PCR assay, using TCR-beta and/or TCR-alpha/delta assays for each sample. The amplified TCR libraries were sequenced using the Illumina high-throughput platform. In the source study's methods: Clustering and dimensionality reduction relied on pairwise TCRdist distances among GMM-specific receptors from T cells that were either sorted ex vivo or expanded in vitro. Each clinical repertoire received a mean NN-distance score, defined as the average TCRdist to the nearest 10% of tetramer-positive reference sequences. GEM TCR motif frequency was calculated as the fraction of unique TCRs that matched known GEM sequences by V/J usage and CDR3 length. Linear discriminant analysis with leave-one-out cross-validation, implemented in scikit-learn, was used to classify active tuberculosis. Held by TCRdb, this immuneACCESS table contains in-frame sequences only and omits some clones. Under half of the omission traces to an unresolved V gene where checked; the cause of the rest is unknown. The V and J calls and the clone size are those of that table, but D and trimming were determined from the DNA. Here the sample has around 38,000 clones; 95% occur a single time. The ten largest account for 3% to 4% of the sample.

At study entry, adolescents were screened for latent tuberculosis infection by tuberculin skin test and QuantiFERON-TB GOLD In-Tube IGRA. Immunosequencing of unsorted cryopreserved PBMC covered, on average, about 99,000 T cells per clinical donor. Eleven high schools in the Worcester region of the Western Cape, South Africa, served as enrollment sites for adolescents aged 12 to 18 years. Ten M. tuberculosis-infected adolescents and approximately ten uninfected adolescents were selected, with the two groups matched for age and sex. PBMC from adolescents were isolated by density centrifugation from freshly drawn heparinized blood and then cryopreserved.

Material: PBMCs. The sequence derives from a donor aged 10 to 29 with latent tuberculosis or without tuberculosis infection. The chain is assembled from TRBV10-1 and TRBJ2-1, with the identity of the D gene unclear. The CDR3 protein is CASSERSGGSSYNEQFF. The DNA is TGCGCCAGCAGTGAGAGGTCAGGTGGCAGCTCCTACAATGAGCAGTTCTTC.